Following are 10 T cell receptor beta chains from one sample sequenced in a study of T cells in Graves' hyperthyroidism and ophthalmopathy. Amplification targeted TCR beta CDR3 regions from RNA transcripts. The TCR CDR3 first-round RT-PCR relied on the HTBI primer set. TCRdb analysed the multiplex PCR reads with MiXCR anew, one entry per CDR3 protein. This table holds hundreds of thousands of distinct CDR3 sequences, around 16% found once. Sample: blood. These receptor sequences come from a woman in her thirties with Graves' hyperthyroidism.

This sequence joins TRBV20-1 and TRBJ1-5; 7 bases map to TRBD1. The trim removed 6 bases at V and 2 bases at J, leaving 7 bases unmatched. There are 14 residues in the CDR3. Germline lookup yields CDR1 DFQATT and CDR2 SNEGSKA (reference sequence). The chain's CDR3 is CSASNTGGNQPQHF. CDR3 nucleotides: TGCAGTGCCAGCAACACAGGGGGCAATCAGCCCCAGCATTTT.

The chain links TRBV5-4 to TRBJ2-5, with a tentative D call TRBD2 (5 bases). The CDR3 runs 15 residues. V lost 2 bases and J lost 4, with 15 bases in between. Germline V CDR1 and CDR2: SGHNT, YYREEE (reference sequence). The CDR3 sequence: CASSFGSGSVETQYF. Written as DNA, the CDR3 is TGTGCCAGCAGCTTTGGGAGCGGATCTGTAGAGACCCAGTACTTC.

Ten or more counts support this clonotype. CDR3 bases: TGTGCCAGCAGTCCCAGGGGAGCGGGCTACACCTTC. Translated, it gives CASSPRGAGYTF. This chain links TRBV28 with TRBJ1-2; weak D call: TRBD1 (6 bases). Germline V lookup: CDR1 MDHEN, CDR2 SYDVKM. This CDR3 has 12 residues. V lost 5 bases to trimming and J lost 8 bases, with 12 bases between them.

At least ten counts were recorded for this clonotype. The chain uses TRBV7-2 and TRBJ2-7; maybe TRBD2 (7 bases). CDR3 length: 15 residues. The V end was cut by 1 base, the J end by 7 bases, with 17 bases between. In germline, CDR1 is SGHTA, CDR2 FQGNSA. The CDR3 region has the DNA TGTGCCAGCAGCTTAGGGGGGGGCAGGGCTCAAGAGCAGTACTTC. This translates into CASSLGGGRAQEQYF.

On this clonotype: The CDR3 carries no conserved terminal phenylalanine or tryptophan, so it likely arises from a read error. This chain uses TRBV5-1 with TRBJ2-7, with D maybe TRBD1 (5 bases). V lost 1 base to trimming and J lost 5 bases, with 10 bases between them. There are 13 residues in the CDR3. CDR1 is SGHRS and CDR2 is YFSETQ in the germline V gene. CDR3 nucleotides: TGCGCCAGCAGCTTGTCTAGGGGAAACGAGCAGTACCTC. Translating it yields CASSLSRGNEQYL.

This clonotype came up many times. The chain links TRBV20-1 to TRBJ2-2; 10 bases align to TRBD2. Germline V gene lookup returns CDR1 DFQATT and CDR2 SNEGSKA (reference sequence). This CDR3 spans 15 amino acids. With 0 bases clipped from V and 3 bases from J, the junction kept 1 base outside the gene matches. The CDR3 loop reads CSARDTSGDTGELFF. The CDR3 coding sequence is TGCAGTGCTAGAGATACTAGCGGGGACACCGGGGAGCTGTTTTTT.

This clonotype came up many times. An end of the junction does not agree with germline; a read error may underlie this. The chain recombines TRBV7-2 with TRBJ2-3; possibly TRBD2 for D (5 bases). The CDR3 sequence is 12 residues long. The germline gives CDR1 SGHTA, CDR2 FQGNSA. In nucleotides, the CDR3 is TGCGCCAGCAGCTTGGAGGTAGATACGCAGTATTTT. Amino acids: CASSLEVDTQYF.

V and J are TRBV9 and TRBJ2-5; perhaps TRBD2 as D (5 bases). Germline lookup yields CDR1 SGDLS and CDR2 YYNGEE. V was trimmed by 4 bases and J by 5 bases, leaving 18 bases between them. The CDR3 contains 15 residues. The CDR3 loop is CASSPWTLPGETQYF. The DNA of the CDR3 is TGTGCCAGCAGCCCATGGACTTTACCGGGGGAGACCCAGTACTTC.

This clonotype was counted at least ten times. The junction departs from germline at one end; a sequencing error may be responsible. This rearrangement joins TRBV3-1 to TRBJ2-7; perhaps TRBD1 as D (5 bases). In germline, CDR1 is LGHDT, CDR2 YNNKEL (reference sequence). CDR3 length: 16 amino acids. This chain's CDR3 is CASSKETGTLSYEQYF. The CDR3 DNA reads TGTGCCAGCAGCAAAGAAACAGGAACTTTGTCCTACGAGCAGTACTTC.

The V gene is TRBV5-1, the J gene TRBJ2-1; 10 positions match TRBD2. The ends lost 0 bases at V and 7 bases at J; junction bases unmatched: 10. The CDR3 length is 17 residues. Germline CDR1 and CDR2: SGHRS and YFSETQ. CDR3 in amino acids: CASSLGATSGTSNEQFF. The CDR3 DNA reads as TGCGCCAGCAGCTTGGGGGCCACTAGCGGGACGAGTAATGAGCAGTTCTTC.